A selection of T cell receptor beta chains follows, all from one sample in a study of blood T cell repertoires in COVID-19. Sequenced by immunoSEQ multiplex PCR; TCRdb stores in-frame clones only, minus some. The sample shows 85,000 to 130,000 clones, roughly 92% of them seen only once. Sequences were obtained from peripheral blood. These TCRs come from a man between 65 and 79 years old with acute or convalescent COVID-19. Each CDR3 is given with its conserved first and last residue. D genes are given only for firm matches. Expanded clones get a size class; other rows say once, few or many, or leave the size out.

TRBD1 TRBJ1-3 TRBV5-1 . CASSPTGYGNTIYF TGCGCCAGCAGCCCGACAGGGTACGGAAACACCATATATTTT
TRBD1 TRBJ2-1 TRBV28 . CASSLSATGAWSDEQFF TGTGCCAGCAGTTTATCGGCGACAGGGGCTTGGTCAGATGAGCAGTTCTTC
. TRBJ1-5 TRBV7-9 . CASSRLESNQPQHF TGTGCCAGCAGCCGTCTAGAAAGCAATCAGCCCCAGCATTTT
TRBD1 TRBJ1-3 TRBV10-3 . CAIRGNNRGPGNTIYF TGTGCCATCAGGGGAAACAACAGGGGGCCAGGAAACACCATATATTTT
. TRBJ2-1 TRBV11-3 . CASSPGTGLHEQFF TGTGCCAGCAGCCCGGGGACTGGCTTGCATGAGCAGTTCTTC
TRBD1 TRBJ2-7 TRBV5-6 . CASSSLPGQSSYEQYF TGTGCCAGCAGCTCGCTCCCGGGACAGAGCTCCTACGAGCAGTACTTC
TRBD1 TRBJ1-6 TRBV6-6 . CASSPFSGQGGRSPLHF TGTGCCAGCAGTCCCTTCTCCGGACAGGGAGGGAGATCACCCCTCCACTTT
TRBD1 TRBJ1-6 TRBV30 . CAWRLQGTSYNSPLHF TGTGCCTGGAGGCTACAGGGGACCTCCTATAATTCACCCCTCCACTTT
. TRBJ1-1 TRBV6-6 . CASSYSGGLGTEAFF TGTGCCAGCAGTTACTCCGGGGGGCTGGGCACTGAAGCTTTCTTT
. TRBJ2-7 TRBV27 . CASSLSFLDSPYF TGTGCCAGCAGTTTATCTTTTCTTGACAGCCCCTACTTC
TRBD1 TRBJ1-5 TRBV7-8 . CASSGDRGHQGQPQHF TGTGCCAGCAGCGGGGACAGGGGGCATCAGGGTCAGCCCCAGCATTTT
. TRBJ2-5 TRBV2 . CASSALAQETQYF TGTGCCAGCAGTGCGCTGGCTCAAGAGACCCAGTACTTC
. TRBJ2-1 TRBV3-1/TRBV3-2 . CASSQDSGGEQFF TGTGCCAGCAGCCAAGATAGTGGGGGGGAGCAGTTCTTC
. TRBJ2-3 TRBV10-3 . CAARGVQDTQYF TGTGCCGCCAGGGGGGTCCAAGATACGCAGTATTTT
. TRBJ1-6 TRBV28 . CASSLPSGTPNSPLHF TGTGCCAGCAGTTTACCTTCCGGGACACCGAATTCACCCCTCCACTTT
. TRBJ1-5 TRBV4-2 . CASSQEAQSNQPQHF TGTGCCAGCAGCCAAGAGGCCCAGAGCAATCAGCCCCAGCATTTT
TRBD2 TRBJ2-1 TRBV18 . CASRGLAGGPTNNEQFF TGTGCCAGCAGGGGACTAGCGGGAGGGCCCACCAACAATGAGCAGTTCTTC
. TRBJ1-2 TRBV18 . CASSQEDSSNYGYTF TGTGCCAGCTCACAAGAGGACAGCTCTAACTATGGCTACACCTTC
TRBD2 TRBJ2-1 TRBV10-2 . CASSSGVYNEQFF TGCGCCAGCAGCAGCGGGGTTTACAATGAGCAGTTCTTC
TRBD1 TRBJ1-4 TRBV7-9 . CASSLDRGLFEKLFF TGTGCCAGCAGCCTGGACAGGGGGCTATTTGAAAAACTGTTTTTT
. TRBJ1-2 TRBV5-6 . CASSFQGMDGYTF TGTGCCAGCAGCTTCCAGGGTATGGATGGCTACACCTTC
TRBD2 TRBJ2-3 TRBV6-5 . CASSYSSGGIDTQYF TGTGCCAGCAGTTACAGTAGCGGGGGGATAGATACGCAGTATTTT
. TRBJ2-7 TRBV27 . CASSLSRRDFYPYEQYF TGTGCCAGCAGTTTATCCCGGAGGGACTTTTACCCCTACGAGCAGTACTTC
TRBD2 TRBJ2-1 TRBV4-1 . CASSRGAGGDSEQFF TGCGCCAGCAGCCGAGGAGCGGGAGGAGATTCTGAGCAGTTCTTC
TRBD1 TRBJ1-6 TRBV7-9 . CASSPRDRAPLHF TGTGCCAGCAGCCCCCGGGACAGGGCTCCCCTCCACTTT
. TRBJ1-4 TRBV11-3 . CASSSPGFSGGYEKLFF TGTGCCAGCAGCTCCCCGGGCTTCAGTGGGGGGTACGAAAAACTGTTTTTT
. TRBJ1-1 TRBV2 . CASSFVSEAFF TGTGCCAGCAGTTTCGTATCGGAAGCTTTCTTT
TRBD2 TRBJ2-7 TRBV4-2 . CASSLGGMDYEQYF TGTGCCAGCAGCCTGGGGGGGATGGACTACGAGCAGTACTTC
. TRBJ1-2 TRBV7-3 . CASSYNMGGSGYTF TGTGCCAGCAGCTATAACATGGGGGGAAGTGGCTACACCTTC
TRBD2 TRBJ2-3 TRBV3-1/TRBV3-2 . CASSQAGLAGGASTDTQYF TGTGCCAGCAGCCAAGCGGGACTAGCGGGGGGCGCTAGCACAGATACGCAGTATTTT
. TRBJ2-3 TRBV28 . CASSFLAGTDTQYF TGTGCCAGCAGTTTCCTTGCGGGGACAGATACGCAGTATTTT
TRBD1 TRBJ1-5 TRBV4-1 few CASSQALGQDQPQHF TGCGCCAGCAGCCAAGCCCTAGGACAGGATCAGCCCCAGCATTTT
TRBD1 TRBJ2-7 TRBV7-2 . CASSSDRRSYEQYF TGTGCCAGCAGCTCGGACAGGCGATCCTACGAGCAGTACTTC
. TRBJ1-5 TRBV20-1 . CSASGQSEQPQHF TGCAGTGCTAGTGGGCAATCCGAACAGCCCCAGCATTTT
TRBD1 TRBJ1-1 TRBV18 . CASSPSTGVATEAFF TGTGCCAGCTCACCTTCGACAGGGGTTGCGACTGAAGCTTTCTTT
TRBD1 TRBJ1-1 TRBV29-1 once CSYRGPKNTEAFF TGCAGTTACAGGGGGCCTAAGAACACTGAAGCTTTCTTT
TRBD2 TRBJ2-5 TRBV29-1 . CSVAKAGGLGETQYF TGCAGCGTCGCGAAAGCGGGAGGACTCGGAGAGACCCAGTACTTC
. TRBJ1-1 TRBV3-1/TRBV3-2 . CASSHAARAGLSFGTEAFF TGTGCCAGCAGCCACGCCGCTAGGGCAGGGCTCTCCTTTGGCACTGAAGCTTTCTTT
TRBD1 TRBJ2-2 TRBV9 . CASTVEPTGGRTGELFF TGTGCCAGCACCGTAGAGCCCACAGGGGGAAGGACCGGGGAGCTGTTTTTT
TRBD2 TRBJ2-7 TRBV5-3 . CARSLSTQSGTSGGNSSYEQYF TGTGCCAGAAGCTTGTCCACCCAGTCGGGGACTAGCGGGGGGAATAGCTCCTACGAGCAGTACTTC
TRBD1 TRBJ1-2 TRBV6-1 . CATSQGDYGYTF TGTGCCACCTCCCAGGGGGACTATGGCTACACCTTC
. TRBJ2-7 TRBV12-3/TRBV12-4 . CASSFEGTYEQYF TGTGCCAGCAGTTTTGAGGGAACCTACGAGCAGTACTTC
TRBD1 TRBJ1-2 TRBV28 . CASSSPGGLGYGYTF TGTGCCAGCAGTTCCCCAGGGGGCTTAGGCTATGGCTACACCTTC
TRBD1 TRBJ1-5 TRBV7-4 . CASSFGKDRGYSNQPQHF TGTGCCAGCAGCTTTGGAAAGGACAGGGGATATAGCAATCAGCCCCAGCATTTT
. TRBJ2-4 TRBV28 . CASSPRDTDEIQYF TGTGCCAGCAGCCCCCGGGACACAGACGAAATTCAGTACTTC
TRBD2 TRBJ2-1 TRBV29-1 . CSCQGSSGGVPRSYNEQFF TGCAGTTGTCAGGGTTCCAGCGGGGGGGTTCCTCGCTCCTACAATGAGCAGTTCTTC
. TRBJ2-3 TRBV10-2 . CASSGSPGTDTQYF TGCGCCAGCAGTGGGAGCCCTGGCACAGATACGCAGTATTTT
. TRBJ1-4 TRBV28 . CASSRGGATNEKLFF TGTGCCAGCAGTCGGGGTGGGGCAACTAATGAAAAACTGTTTTTT
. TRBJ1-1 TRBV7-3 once CASSLWLNTEAFF TGTGCCAGCAGCTTATGGCTGAACACTGAAGCTTTCTTT
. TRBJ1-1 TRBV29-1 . CSVVGIGGREAFF TGCAGCGTTGTGGGTATAGGCGGAAGGGAAGCTTTCTTT
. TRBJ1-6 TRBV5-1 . CASSWDNSYNSPLHF TGCGCCAGCAGCTGGGACAACTCCTATAATTCACCCCTCCACTTT
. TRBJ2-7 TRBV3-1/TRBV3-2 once CASSQSGIPFEQYF TGTGCCAGCAGCCAGTCGGGGATTCCTTTCGAGCAGTACTTC
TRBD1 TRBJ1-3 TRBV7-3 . CASSATGTGNTIYF TGTGCCAGCAGCGCTACCGGGACAGGGAACACCATATATTTT
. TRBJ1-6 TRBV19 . CASSIDHGVGNSPLHF TGTGCCAGTAGTATAGATCATGGAGTTGGGAATTCACCCCTCCACTTT
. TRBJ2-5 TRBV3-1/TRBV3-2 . CASSQQGLETQYF TGTGCCAGCAGCCAACAGGGGTTAGAGACCCAGTACTTC